Following are 9 T cell receptor beta chains from one sample sequenced in a study of technical replicates of blood from a handful of donors. The table came from immunoSEQ multiplex PCR; TCRdb's copy has only in-frame clones and leaves some out. The sample carries around 58,000 clones, around nine tenths recorded once. The sample consisted of PBMCs. The source of these receptors is a human donor in good health. Some clones in this sample may be carry-over from other donors' samples.

The chain is built from TRBV5-1 and TRBJ2-5; 9 positions agree with TRBD2. J lost 5 bases, V lost 1 base, and 3 bases had no gene match. The CDR3 runs to 14 residues. Germline V lookup: CDR1 SGHRS, CDR2 YFSETQ. The CDR3 sequence: CASSLWLAGETQYF. CDR3 in DNA: TGCGCCAGCAGCTTGTGGCTAGCGGGGGAGACCCAGTACTTC.

The chain uses TRBV15 and TRBJ2-1; maybe TRBD1 (7 bases). The CDR3 totals 15 residues. The germline V gene has CDR1 LNHNV and CDR2 YYDKDF (reference sequence). V gave up 4 bases and J gave up 6 bases, with 16 bases separating them. The CDR3 nucleotides read TGTGCCACCAGCACATTTGGGCAGGGGGGCAATGAGCAGTTCTTC. Residues: CATSTFGQGGNEQFF.

The J gene is TRBJ1-2, the V gene TRBV2; 7 bases are a match to TRBD1. V lost 9 bases, J lost 4 bases, and 5 bases stayed unmatched. This CDR3 region has 12 residues. Germline lookup yields CDR1 SNHLY and CDR2 FYNNEI. CDR3 sequence (DNA): TGTGCCAGGGCAGGGGGTTCCTATGGCTACACCTTC. This sequence encodes CARAGGSYGYTF.

This clone was counted a few times. This chain connects TRBV10-3 to TRBJ1-1, with 8 bases lining up with TRBD1. CDR1 and CDR2 (germline): ENHRY, SYGVKD. Unmatched junction bases numbered 5, after V lost 4 bases and J lost 1 base. CDR3 length equals 15 residues. CDR3: CAISAWTGSNTEAFF. The CDR3 region has the DNA TGTGCCATCAGTGCGTGGACAGGGTCGAACACTGAAGCTTTCTTT.

The J gene is TRBJ2-1, the V gene TRBV5-4; D may be TRBD1 (5 bases). V was trimmed by 0 bases and J by 6 bases, leaving 13 bases between them. The CDR3 runs to 15 residues. Germline V gene lookup returns CDR1 SGHNT and CDR2 YYREEE (reference sequence). The CDR3 DNA reads TGTGCCAGCAGCTTGGTAGCTAGGGGTCTCAATGAGCAGTTCTTC. As protein: CASSLVARGLNEQFF.

The rearrangement links TRBV15 to TRBJ2-5, with D perhaps TRBD1 (6 bases). This CDR3 contains 13 residues. Germline values: CDR1 LNHNV, CDR2 YYDKDF (reference sequence). Trimming cost V 3 bases and J 9 bases, with 14 bases left between them. CDR3 nucleotide sequence: TGTGCCACCAGCAGCGGACAGTCGAGTTCCCAGTACTTC. This gives the protein CATSSGQSSSQYF.

The V and J genes are TRBV19 and TRBJ1-2; 7 bases map to TRBD1. There are 13 residues in the CDR3. With 6 bases clipped from V and 6 bases from J, the junction kept 7 bases outside the gene matches. CDR1 and CDR2 from the germline V gene are LNHDA and SQIVND (reference sequence). CDR3 residues: CASRIGGTDGYTF. The CDR3 region has the DNA TGTGCCAGTAGGATCGGCGGGACAGATGGCTACACCTTC.

This chain joins TRBV9 and TRBJ2-3, with 7 nucleotides matching TRBD2. Germline CDR1 is SGDLS and CDR2 is YYNGEE. V lost 4 bases to trimming and J lost 2 bases; unmatched junction nucleotides: 4. The CDR3 covers 14 residues. CDR3 region: CASSLSGSTDTQYF. The CDR3 DNA sequence: TGTGCCAGCAGCCTTAGCGGGTCCACAGATACGCAGTATTTT. Based on the CDR3 plus reference TRBV9 and TRBJ2-3, the full variable domain is DSGVTQTPKHLITATGQRVTLRCSPRSGDLSVYWYQQSLDQGLQFLIQYYNGEERAKGNILERFSAQQFPDLHSELNLSSLELGDSALYFCASSLSGSTDTQYFGPGTRLTVL.

This clone was recorded many times. This CDR3 is also generated by other DNA sequences in the sample. This chain uses TRBV4-3 with TRBJ1-1; weak D call: TRBD1 (5 bases). V was cut by 0 bases and J by 2 bases, with 10 bases left in between. The germline V gene encodes CDR1 LGHNA and CDR2 YSLEER. CDR3 size: 15 residues. CDR3 region: CASSQDTGLNTEAFF. The CDR3 coding sequence is TGCGCCAGCAGCCAAGACACAGGCTTAAACACTGAAGCTTTCTTT.